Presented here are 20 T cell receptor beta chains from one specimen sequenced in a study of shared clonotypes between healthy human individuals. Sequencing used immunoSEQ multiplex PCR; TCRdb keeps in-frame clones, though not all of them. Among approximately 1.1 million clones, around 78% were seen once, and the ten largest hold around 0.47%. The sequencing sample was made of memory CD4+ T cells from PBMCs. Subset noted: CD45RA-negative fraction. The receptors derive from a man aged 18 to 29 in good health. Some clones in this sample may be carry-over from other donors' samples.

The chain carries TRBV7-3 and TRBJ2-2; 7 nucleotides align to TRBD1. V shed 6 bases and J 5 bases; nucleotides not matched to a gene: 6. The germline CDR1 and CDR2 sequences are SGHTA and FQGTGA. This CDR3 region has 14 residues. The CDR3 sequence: CASRRDRDTGELFF. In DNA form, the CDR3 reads TGTGCCAGCAGACGTGACAGGGATACCGGGGAGCTGTTTTTT.

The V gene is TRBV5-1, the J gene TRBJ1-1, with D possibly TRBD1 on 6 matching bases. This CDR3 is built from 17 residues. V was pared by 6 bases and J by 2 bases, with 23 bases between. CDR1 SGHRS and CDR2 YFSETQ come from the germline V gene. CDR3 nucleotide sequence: TGCGCCAGCACCCCCCAAGCGGGGGGCCCGGGCAACACTGAAGCTTTCTTT. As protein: CASTPQAGGPGNTEAFF.

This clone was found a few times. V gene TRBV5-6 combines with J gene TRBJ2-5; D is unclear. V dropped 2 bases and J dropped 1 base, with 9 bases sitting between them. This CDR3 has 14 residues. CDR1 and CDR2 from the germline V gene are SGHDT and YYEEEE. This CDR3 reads CASSFSPSQETQYF. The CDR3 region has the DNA TGTGCCAGCAGCTTCTCGCCCAGCCAAGAGACCCAGTACTTC.

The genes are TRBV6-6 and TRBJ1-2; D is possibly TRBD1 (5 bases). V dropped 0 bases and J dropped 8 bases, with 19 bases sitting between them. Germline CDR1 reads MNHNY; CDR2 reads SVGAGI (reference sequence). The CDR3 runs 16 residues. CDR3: CASSYSEAGGFRGYTF. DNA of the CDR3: TGTGCCAGCAGTTACTCCGAGGCGGGGGGATTTAGGGGCTACACCTTC.

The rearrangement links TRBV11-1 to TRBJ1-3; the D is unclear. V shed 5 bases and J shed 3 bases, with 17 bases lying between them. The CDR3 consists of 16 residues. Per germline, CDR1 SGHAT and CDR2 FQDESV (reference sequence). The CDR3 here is CASSPREVLRGNTIYF. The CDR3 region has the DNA TGTGCCAGCAGCCCCCGGGAGGTCCTCCGTGGAAACACCATATATTTT.

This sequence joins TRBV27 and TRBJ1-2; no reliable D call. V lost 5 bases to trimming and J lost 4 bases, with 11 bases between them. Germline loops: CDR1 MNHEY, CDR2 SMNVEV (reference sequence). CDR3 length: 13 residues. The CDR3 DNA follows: TGTGCCAGCAGTCCCCGGGGTGTCTATGGCTACACCTTC. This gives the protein CASSPRGVYGYTF.

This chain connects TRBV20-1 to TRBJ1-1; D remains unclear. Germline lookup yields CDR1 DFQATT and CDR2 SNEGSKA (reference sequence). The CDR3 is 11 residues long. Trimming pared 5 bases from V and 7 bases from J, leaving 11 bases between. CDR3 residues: CSALRRDEAFF. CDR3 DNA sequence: TGCAGTGCTCTCCGAAGGGATGAAGCTTTCTTT.

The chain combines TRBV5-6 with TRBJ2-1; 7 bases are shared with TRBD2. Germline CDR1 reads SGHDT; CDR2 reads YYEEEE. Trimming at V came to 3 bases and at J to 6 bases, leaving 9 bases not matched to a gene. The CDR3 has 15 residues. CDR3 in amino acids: CASSYSPSGINEQFF. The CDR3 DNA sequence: TGTGCCAGCAGCTATTCCCCTAGCGGAATCAATGAGCAGTTCTTC.

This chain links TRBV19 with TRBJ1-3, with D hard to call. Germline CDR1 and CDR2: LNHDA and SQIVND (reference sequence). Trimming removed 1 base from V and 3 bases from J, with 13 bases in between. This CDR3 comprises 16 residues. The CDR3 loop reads CASSIVGGRGGNTIYF. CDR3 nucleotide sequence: TGTGCCAGTAGTATAGTAGGAGGCAGAGGTGGAAACACCATATATTTT. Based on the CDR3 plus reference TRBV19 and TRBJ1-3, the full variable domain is DGGITQSPKYLFRKEGQNVTLSCEQNLNHDAMYWYRQDPGQGLRLIYYSQIVNDFQKGDIAEGYSVSREKKESFPLTVTSAQKNPTAFYLCASSIVGGRGGNTIYFGEGSWLTVV.

The CDR3 sequence: CAWSVLRREDTGELFF. As DNA, the CDR3 is TGTGCCTGGAGTGTACTACGGCGGGAGGACACCGGGGAGCTGTTTTTT. The rearrangement joins TRBV30 to TRBJ2-2; 8 positions match TRBD2. The CDR3 extends over 16 amino acids. After removal of 0 bases from V and 3 bases from J, the junction contained 6 bases not matched to a gene. Germline CDR1 is GTSNPN and CDR2 is SVGIG (reference sequence).

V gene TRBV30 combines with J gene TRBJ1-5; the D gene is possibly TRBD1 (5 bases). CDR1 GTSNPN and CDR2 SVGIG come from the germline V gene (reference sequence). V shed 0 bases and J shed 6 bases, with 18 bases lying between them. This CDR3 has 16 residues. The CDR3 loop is CAWSVRGLVGSQPQHF. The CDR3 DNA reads TGTGCCTGGAGTGTGCGGGGCTTGGTGGGGAGTCAGCCCCAGCATTTT.

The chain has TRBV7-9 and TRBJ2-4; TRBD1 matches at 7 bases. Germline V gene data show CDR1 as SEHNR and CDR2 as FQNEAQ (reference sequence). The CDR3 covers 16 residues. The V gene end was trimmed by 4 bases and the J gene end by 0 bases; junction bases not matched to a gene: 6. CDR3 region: CASSSTGRGAKNIQYF. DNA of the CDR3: TGTGCCAGCAGCTCGACAGGGAGAGGAGCCAAAAACATTCAGTACTTC.

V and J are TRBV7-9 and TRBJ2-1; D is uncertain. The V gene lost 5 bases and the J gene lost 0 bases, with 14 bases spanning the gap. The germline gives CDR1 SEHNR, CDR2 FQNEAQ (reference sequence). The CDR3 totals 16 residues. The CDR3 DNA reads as TGTGCCAGCAGCATCCTCCGGCCGAGCTCCTACAATGAGCAGTTCTTC. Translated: CASSILRPSSYNEQFF.

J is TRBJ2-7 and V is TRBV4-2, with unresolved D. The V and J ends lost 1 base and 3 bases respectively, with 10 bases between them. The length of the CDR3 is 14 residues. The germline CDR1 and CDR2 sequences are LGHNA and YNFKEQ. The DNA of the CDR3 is TGTGCCAGCAGCCAAGCTGCGACGATCTACGAGCAGTACTTC. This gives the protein CASSQAATIYEQYF.

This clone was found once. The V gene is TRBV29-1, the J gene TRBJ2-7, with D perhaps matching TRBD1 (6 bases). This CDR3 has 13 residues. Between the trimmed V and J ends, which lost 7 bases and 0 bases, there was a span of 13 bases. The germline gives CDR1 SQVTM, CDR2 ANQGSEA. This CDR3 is CSASGVISYEQYF. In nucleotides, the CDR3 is TGCAGCGCTTCAGGGGTAATCTCCTACGAGCAGTACTTC.

CDR3 amino acids: CASSHPPGRGTYEQYF. In DNA, the CDR3 is TGTGCCAGCAGCCACCCACCGGGCAGGGGGACCTACGAGCAGTACTTC. The chain combines TRBV14 with TRBJ2-7, with TRBD1 identical over 7 bases. Germline-derived CDR1 and CDR2 are SGHDN and FVKESK. This CDR3 has 16 residues. V gave up 3 bases and J gave up 2 bases; unmatched junction bases: 10.

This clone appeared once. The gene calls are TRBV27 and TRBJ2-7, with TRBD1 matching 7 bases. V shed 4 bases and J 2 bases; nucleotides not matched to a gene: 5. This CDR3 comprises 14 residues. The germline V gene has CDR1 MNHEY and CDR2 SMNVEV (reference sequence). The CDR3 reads CASSSNRGPYEQYF. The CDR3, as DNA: TGTGCCAGCAGTTCAAACAGGGGCCCCTACGAGCAGTACTTC.

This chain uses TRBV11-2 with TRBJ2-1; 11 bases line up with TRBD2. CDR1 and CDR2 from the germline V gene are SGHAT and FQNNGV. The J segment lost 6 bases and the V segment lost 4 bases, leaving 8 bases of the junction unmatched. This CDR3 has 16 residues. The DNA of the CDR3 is TGTGCCAGCAGCTCCACCACTAGCGGGAGTATCAATGAGCAGTTCTTC. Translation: CASSSTTSGSINEQFF.

The CDR3 spells CASKAPGRTNYGYTF. The CDR3 coding sequence is TGTGCCAGCAAGGCCCCGGGACGGACAAACTATGGCTACACCTTC. The chain joins TRBV28 to TRBJ1-2; a weak D match, TRBD1 (5 bases). Germline V gene lookup returns CDR1 MDHEN and CDR2 SYDVKM. The CDR3 has 15 residues. V lost 7 bases and J 2 bases, leaving 17 bases between the germline ends.

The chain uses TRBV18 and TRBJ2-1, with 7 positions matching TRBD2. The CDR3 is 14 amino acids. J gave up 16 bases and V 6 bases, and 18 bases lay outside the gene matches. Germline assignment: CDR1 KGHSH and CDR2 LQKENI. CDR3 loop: CASSPGGGLGILFF. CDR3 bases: TGTGCCAGCTCGCCGGGGGGAGGACTAGGCATTTTATTCTTC. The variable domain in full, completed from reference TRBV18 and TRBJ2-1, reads NAGVMQNPRHLVRRRGQEARLRCSPMKGHSHVYWYRQLPEEGLKFMVYLQKENIIDESGMPKERFSAEFPKEGPSILRIQQVVRGDSAAYFCASSPGGGLGILFFGPGTRLTVL.